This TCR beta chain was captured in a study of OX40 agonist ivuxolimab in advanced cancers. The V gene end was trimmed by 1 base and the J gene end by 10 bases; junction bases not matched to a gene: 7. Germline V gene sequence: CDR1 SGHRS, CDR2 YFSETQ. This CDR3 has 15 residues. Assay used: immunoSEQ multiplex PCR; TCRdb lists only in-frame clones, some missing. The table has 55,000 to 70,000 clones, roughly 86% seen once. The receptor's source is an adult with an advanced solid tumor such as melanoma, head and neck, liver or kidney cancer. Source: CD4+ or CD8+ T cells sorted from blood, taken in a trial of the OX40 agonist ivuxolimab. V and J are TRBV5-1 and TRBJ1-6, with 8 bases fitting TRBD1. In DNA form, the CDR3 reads TGCGCCAGCAGCTTGAGCAGGGGGCGCGAGTCACCCCTCCACTTT. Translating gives CASSLSRGRESPLHF.